Reported below is one T cell receptor beta chain. Its antigen is unidentified. Data came from immunoSEQ multiplex PCR; TCRdb stores just in-frame clones and leaves some out. The sample has about 64,000 clones, around nine tenths seen once. The data originate from a study of T cell responses to AZD1222 COVID-19 vaccine. Study-wide points: Along spike, vaccine-associated CD4 TCRs were found throughout, with dominance at 160-218 and 743-854. Clonal diversity was possibly underestimated, and white British individuals and females predominated among donors.

The sequence derives from an adult who received the MenACWY meningococcal vaccine as a control. The sequenced sample was peripheral blood, obtained 28 days after the second dose of the MenACWY control vaccine.

The CDR3 bases are TGTGCCAGCAGTCTTAGGAGGGTTACTGAAGCTTTCTTT. It encodes CASSLRRVTEAFF. V and J are TRBV12-3 or TRBV12-4 and TRBJ1-1; no firm D call. The CDR3 extends over 13 amino acids. Between the trimmed V and J ends, which lost 5 bases and 5 bases, there was a span of 12 bases.